The rows below give T cell receptor beta chains drawn from one sample of a study of T cell repertoires in cytomegalovirus infection. TCRdb reprocessed the reads with MiXCR, giving one entry per CDR3 protein. This sample yields 200,000 to 250,000 distinct CDR3 sequences, of which approximately 22% are seen a single time; 15% to 20% belongs to the top ten. The sequencing sample was made of CD8+ T cells from PBMCs. All receptors derive from a human donor in good health (CMV status not recorded). Some clones in this sample may be carry-over from other donors' samples. CDR3s include the opening cysteine and the closing phenylalanine or tryptophan. A D gene is named only where the DNA matches it firmly. For some rows the clone size is stated as once, few or many, or as a class when expanded; others skip it.

j_call clone_size cdr3_length d_call v_call cdr3_aa cdr3_nt
TRBJ2-1 many 14 . TRBV7-6 CASSLFVGVAEQFF TGTGCCAGCAGCTTATTTGTGGGGGTAGCTGAGCAGTTCTTC
TRBJ1-1 many 16 . TRBV4-1 CASSQGAAGMNTEAFF TGCGCCAGCAGCCAAGGGGCGGCAGGCATGAACACTGAAGCTTTCTTT
TRBJ2-1 . 13 . TRBV6-5 CASSAAVNNEQFF TGTGCCAGCTCCGCCGCGGTAAACAATGAGCAGTTCTTC
TRBJ2-1 . 14 . TRBV7-4 CASSHPSSYNEQFF TGTGCCAGCAGCCATCCCAGCTCCTACAATGAGCAGTTCTTC
TRBJ1-5 . 13 . TRBV27 CASSLSENQPQHF TGTGCCAGCAGTTTATCTGAGAATCAGCCCCAGCATTTT
TRBJ2-1 . 12 . TRBV28 CASSFGTQGQFF TGTGCCAGCAGTTTCGGCACCCAGGGGCAGTTCTTC
TRBJ2-7 many 15 TRBD1 TRBV7-9 CASSPPTGIFSEQYF TGTGCCAGCAGCCCCCCGACAGGGATCTTCTCCGAGCAGTACTTC
TRBJ2-1 . 15 . TRBV19 CASSIYQEHYNEQFF TGTGCCAGTAGTATATACCAGGAACATTACAATGAGCAGTTCTTC
TRBJ2-5 . 13 . TRBV2 CASKGTNQETQYF TGTGCCAGCAAGGGGACCAACCAAGAGACCCAGTACTTC
TRBJ2-1 many 14 . TRBV7-3 CASSLTWQNNEQFF TGTGCCAGCAGCTTAACGTGGCAGAACAATGAGCAGTTCTTC
TRBJ2-2 . 12 . TRBV19 CASTSGAGELFF TGTGCCAGTACGTCCGGGGCCGGGGAGCTGTTTTTT
TRBJ2-3 many 15 TRBD2 TRBV7-8 CASSPLGGGGDTQYF TGTGCCAGCAGCCCCTTAGGCGGGGGGGGAGATACGCAGTATTTT
TRBJ1-4 few 12 TRBD1 TRBV18 CASSEDREKLFF TGTGCCAGCTCAGAGGACAGGGAAAAACTGTTTTTT
TRBJ2-1 . 18 TRBD2 TRBV7-6 CASSRPGSGGGSYNEQFF TGTGCCAGCAGCAGGCCTGGGTCGGGGGGGGGCTCCTACAATGAGCAGTTCTTC
TRBJ2-1 few 16 . TRBV6-2/TRBV6-3 CASSYSGQQNFDEQFF TGTGCCAGCAGTTACTCAGGCCAGCAGAATTTCGATGAGCAGTTCTTC
TRBJ1-2 few 15 . TRBV4-1 CASSQDPGSASGYTF TGCGCCAGCAGCCAAGATCCTGGTAGTGCTTCCGGCTACACCTTC
TRBJ2-1 . 15 . TRBV7-9 CASSLISGPDNEQFF TGTGCCAGCAGCTTAATTAGCGGACCCGACAATGAGCAGTTCTTC
TRBJ1-3 . 14 . TRBV25-1 CASSEYGSGNTIYF TGTGCCAGCAGTGAATATGGCAGTGGAAACACCATATATTTT
TRBJ2-3 many 14 . TRBV20-1 CSAGGYVDTDTQYF TGCAGTGCTGGGGGTTATGTGGACACAGATACGCAGTATTTT
TRBJ2-7 . 15 . TRBV12-3/TRBV12-4 CASTAFGVNSYEQYF TGTGCCAGCACCGCTTTTGGCGTGAACTCCTACGAGCAGTACTTC
TRBJ2-5 once 13 . TRBV6-5 CASRTTYQETQYF TGTGCCAGCAGAACCACGTACCAAGAGACCCAGTACTTC
TRBJ1-2 . 14 . TRBV20-1 CSAHSSIANYGYTF TGCAGTGCCCACAGTAGTATAGCTAACTATGGCTACACCTTC
TRBJ2-7 few 13 . TRBV14 CASSQSYSYEQYF TGTGCCAGCAGCCAATCCTATTCCTACGAGCAGTACTTC
TRBJ2-5 . 14 . TRBV7-9 CASSGKGREETQYF TGTGCCAGCAGCGGGAAGGGCAGGGAAGAGACCCAGTACTTC
TRBJ1-1 few 16 . TRBV12-3/TRBV12-4 CASSLPLSTLNTEAFF TGTGCCAGCAGTTTACCCCTTTCGACACTGAACACTGAAGCTTTCTTT
TRBJ2-7 . 13 . TRBV20-1 CSCKGQKSYEQYF TGCAGTTGTAAGGGGCAAAAATCCTACGAGCAGTACTTC
TRBJ2-7 few 12 . TRBV18 CASSSSDYEQYF TGTGCCAGCTCTTCTAGCGACTACGAGCAGTACTTC
TRBJ2-5 few 16 TRBD2 TRBV6-6 CASSYYSSGGGETQYF TGTGCCAGCAGTTACTACAGTAGCGGGGGGGGGGAGACCCAGTACTTC
TRBJ1-1 few 15 . TRBV28 CASSLSLGGSTEAFF TGTGCCAGCAGTTTATCTTTGGGGGGGTCCACTGAAGCTTTCTTT
TRBJ2-7 many 17 . TRBV19 CASSISGDLSRPDEQYF TGTGCCAGTAGTATCTCCGGGGACCTCTCCCGGCCCGACGAGCAGTACTTC
TRBJ2-1 . 16 . TRBV19 CASRPPPGASYNEQFF TGTGCCAGTAGACCCCCTCCGGGGGCATCCTACAATGAGCAGTTCTTC
TRBJ2-3 . 11 . TRBV12-3/TRBV12-4 CASTAADTQYF TGTGCCAGCACCGCCGCAGATACGCAGTATTTT
TRBJ2-1 few 13 . TRBV27 CASSFSGGNEQFF TGTGCCAGCAGTTTCTCAGGCGGGAATGAGCAGTTCTTC
TRBJ1-2 . 15 . TRBV28 CASSLSAKSPYGYTF TGTGCCAGCAGTTTATCGGCGAAGTCCCCGTATGGCTACACCTTC
TRBJ1-4 few 15 . TRBV10-3 CAISESTAVGEKLFF TGTGCCATCAGTGAGTCGACTGCAGTAGGTGAAAAACTGTTTTTT
TRBJ2-7 many 13 . TRBV7-6 CASSVGVSYEQYF TGTGCCAGCAGCGTAGGTGTCTCCTACGAGCAGTACTTC
TRBJ2-6 . 15 . TRBV4-1 CASSQSGSGANVLTF TGCGCCAGCAGCCAATCCGGCTCCGGGGCCAACGTCCTGACTTTC
TRBJ1-1 many 18 . TRBV7-6 CASSLAYYRPTMNTEAFF TGTGCCAGCAGCTTAGCTTACTACAGGCCTACCATGAACACTGAAGCTTTCTTT
TRBJ2-5 . 13 TRBD2 TRBV2 CASSEGLQETQYF TGTGCCAGCAGCGAGGGACTACAAGAGACCCAGTACTTC
TRBJ1-5 few 11 . TRBV28 CASCSIQPQHF TGTGCCAGTTGCAGCATCCAGCCCCAGCATTTT
TRBJ2-1 . 15 . TRBV2 CASSELDSSYNEQFF TGTGCCAGCAGTGAGTTAGATAGCTCCTACAATGAGCAGTTCTTC
TRBJ1-2 . 15 TRBD1 TRBV7-6 CASSLGTGYSDGYTF TGTGCCAGCAGCTTAGGGACAGGGTACTCGGATGGCTACACCTTC
TRBJ2-7 few 13 TRBD1 TRBV4-2 CASSHEQGYEQYF TGTGCCAGCAGCCACGAACAGGGGTACGAGCAGTACTTC
TRBJ2-7 . 12 . TRBV12-3/TRBV12-4 CASSPAGVEQYF TGTGCCAGCAGTCCAGCAGGGGTAGAGCAGTACTTC
TRBJ2-1 few 14 TRBD1 TRBV5-1 CASSSGQGSNEQFF TGCGCCAGCAGCTCCGGACAGGGGAGTAATGAGCAGTTCTTC
TRBJ2-1 . 14 TRBD2 TRBV20-1 CSASRSGGGREQFF TGCAGTGCTAGCCGGAGCGGGGGGGGTCGTGAGCAGTTCTTC
TRBJ1-2 few 16 . TRBV7-9 CASSSGTLEWNYGYTF TGTGCCAGCAGCTCCGGGACGCTCGAATGGAACTATGGCTACACCTTC
TRBJ2-7 many 16 . TRBV7-2 CASSPTVGHGSYEQYF TGTGCCAGCAGCCCAACGGTGGGACACGGCTCCTACGAGCAGTACTTC